The following is a T cell receptor (beta chain) sequence with its context. Its antigen is still unknown. These data come from a study of siplizumab effects on memory and regulatory T cells. This CDR3 is 11 amino acids long. Germline V gene sequence: CDR1 DFQATT, CDR2 SNEGSKA (reference sequence). The V segment lost 6 bases and the J segment 3 bases; nucleotides outside the gene matches: 0. Some 10^5 TCR templates were measured in each sample. Using immunoSEQ multiplex PCR, the repertoire was profiled, and TCRdb retains in-frame clones only, with some absent. This sample has around 110,000 clones, with roughly 94% found just once. Study-wide results and caveats: For siplizumab cultures, the suppressive function of their proliferating Tregs was not confirmed. The alloresponse seemed to draw substantially on naive T cells, which appeared more diverse than memory cells. A minor fraction of alloreactive clones, and no more, mapped to unstimulated subsets.

The chain has TRBV20-1 and TRBJ2-5; TRBD2 matches 8 bases. The sequencing sample was made of non-Treg CD4+ T cells sorted from blood. The receptor was isolated from a human donor in good health. The CDR3 DNA sequence: TGCAGTGCAGCGGGGGAAGAGACCCAGTACTTC. Encoded protein: CSAAGEETQYF.